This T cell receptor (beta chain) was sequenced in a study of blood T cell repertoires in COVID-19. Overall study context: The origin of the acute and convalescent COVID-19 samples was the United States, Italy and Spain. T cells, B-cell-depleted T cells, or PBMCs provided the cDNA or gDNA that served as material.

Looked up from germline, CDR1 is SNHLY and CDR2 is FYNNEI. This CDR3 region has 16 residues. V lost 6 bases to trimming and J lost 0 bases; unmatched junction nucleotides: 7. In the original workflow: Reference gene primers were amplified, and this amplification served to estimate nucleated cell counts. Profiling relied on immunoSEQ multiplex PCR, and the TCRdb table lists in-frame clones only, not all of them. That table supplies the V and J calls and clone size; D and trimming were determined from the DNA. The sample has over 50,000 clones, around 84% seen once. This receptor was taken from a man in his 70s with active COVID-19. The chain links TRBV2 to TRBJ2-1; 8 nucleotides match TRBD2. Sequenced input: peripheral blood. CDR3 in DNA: TGTGCCAGCAGAGTTAGCGGGGCAAGCTCCTACAATGAGCAGTTCTTC. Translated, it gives CASRVSGASSYNEQFF. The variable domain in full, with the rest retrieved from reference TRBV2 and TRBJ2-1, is EPEVTQTPSHQVTQMGQEVILRCVPISNHLYFYWYRQILGQKVEFLVSFYNNEISEKSEIFDDQFSVERPDGSNFTLKIRSTKLEDSAMYFCASRVSGASSYNEQFFGPGTRLTVL.